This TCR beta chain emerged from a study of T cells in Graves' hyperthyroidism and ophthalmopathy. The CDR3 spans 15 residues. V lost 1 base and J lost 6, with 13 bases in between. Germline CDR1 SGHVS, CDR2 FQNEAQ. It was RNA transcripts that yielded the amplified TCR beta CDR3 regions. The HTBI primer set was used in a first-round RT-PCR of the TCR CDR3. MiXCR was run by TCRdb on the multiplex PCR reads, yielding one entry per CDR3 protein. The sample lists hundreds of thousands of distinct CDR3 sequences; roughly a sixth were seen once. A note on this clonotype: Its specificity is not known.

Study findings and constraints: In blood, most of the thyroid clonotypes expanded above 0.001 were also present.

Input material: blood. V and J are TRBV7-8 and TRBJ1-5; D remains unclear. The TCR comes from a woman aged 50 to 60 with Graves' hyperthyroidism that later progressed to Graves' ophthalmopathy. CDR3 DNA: TGTGCCAGCAGCTTAGTCTCGTTGGGTCTTCAGCCCCAGCATTTT. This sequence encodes CASSLVSLGLQPQHF.